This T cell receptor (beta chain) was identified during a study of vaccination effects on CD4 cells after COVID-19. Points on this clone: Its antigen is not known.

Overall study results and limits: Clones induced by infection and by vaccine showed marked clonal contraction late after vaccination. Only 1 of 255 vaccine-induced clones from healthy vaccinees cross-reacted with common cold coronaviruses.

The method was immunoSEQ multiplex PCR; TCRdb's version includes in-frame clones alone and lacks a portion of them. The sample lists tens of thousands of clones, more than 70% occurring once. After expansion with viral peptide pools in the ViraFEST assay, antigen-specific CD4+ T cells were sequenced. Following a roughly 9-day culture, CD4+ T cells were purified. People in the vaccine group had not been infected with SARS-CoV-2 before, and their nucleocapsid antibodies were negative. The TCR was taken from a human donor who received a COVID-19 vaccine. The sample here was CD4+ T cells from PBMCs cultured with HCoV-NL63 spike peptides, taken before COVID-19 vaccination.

CDR3: CASSWERDTEAFF. In DNA, the CDR3 is TGTGCCAGCTCTTGGGAGAGGGACACTGAAGCTTTCTTT. The rearrangement uses TRBV18 and TRBJ1-1; no definite D call. This CDR3 spans 13 amino acids. V gave up 6 bases and J gave up 3 bases, with 11 bases separating them. Germline V gene data show CDR1 as KGHSH and CDR2 as LQKENI.